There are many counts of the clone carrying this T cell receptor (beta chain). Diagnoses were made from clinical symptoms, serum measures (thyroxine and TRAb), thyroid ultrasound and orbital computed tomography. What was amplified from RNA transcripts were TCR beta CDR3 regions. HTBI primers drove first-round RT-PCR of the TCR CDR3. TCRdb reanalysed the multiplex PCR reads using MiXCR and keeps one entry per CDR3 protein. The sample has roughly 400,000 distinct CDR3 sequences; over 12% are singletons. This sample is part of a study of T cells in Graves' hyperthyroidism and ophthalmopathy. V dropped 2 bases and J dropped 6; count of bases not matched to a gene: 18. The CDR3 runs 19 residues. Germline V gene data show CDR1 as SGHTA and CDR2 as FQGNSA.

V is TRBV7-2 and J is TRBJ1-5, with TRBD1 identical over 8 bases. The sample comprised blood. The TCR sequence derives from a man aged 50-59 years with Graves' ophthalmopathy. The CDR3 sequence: CASSLRGWGDRGATQPQHF. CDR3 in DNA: TGTGCCAGCAGCTTAAGAGGGTGGGGTGACAGGGGTGCAACTCAGCCCCAGCATTTT.